This TCR beta chain was observed in a study of blood T cell repertoires in COVID-19. Generated by immunoSEQ multiplex PCR, the TCRdb table keeps only in-frame clones and is missing some. The sample has about 230,000 clones, 84% seen once. V gave up 0 bases and J gave up 4 bases, with 13 bases separating them. Germline V gene sequence: CDR1 SGDLS, CDR2 YYNGEE. The CDR3 sequence is 15 residues long. A note on this clone: Other DNA sequences from this sample encode an identical CDR3 as well.

The J gene is TRBJ1-2, the V gene TRBV9, with D possibly TRBD1 on 6 matching bases. The sample taken for sequencing was peripheral blood. The source is a woman between 40 and 55 years old who had recovered from COVID-19. The CDR3, as DNA: TGTGCCAGCAGCGTAGCTCAGGGACACCTCTATGGCTACACCTTC. Translation gives CASSVAQGHLYGYTF.